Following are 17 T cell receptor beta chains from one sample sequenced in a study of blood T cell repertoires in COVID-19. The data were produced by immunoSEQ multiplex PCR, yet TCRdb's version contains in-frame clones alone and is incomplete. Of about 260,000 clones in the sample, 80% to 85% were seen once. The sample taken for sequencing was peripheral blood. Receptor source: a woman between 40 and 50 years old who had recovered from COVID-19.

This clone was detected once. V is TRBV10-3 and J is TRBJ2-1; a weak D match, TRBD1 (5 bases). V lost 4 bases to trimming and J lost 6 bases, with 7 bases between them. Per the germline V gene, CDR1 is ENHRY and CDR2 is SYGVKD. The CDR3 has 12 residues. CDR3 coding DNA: TGTGCCATCAGTGGGCAGGGCAATGAGCAGTTCTTC. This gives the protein CAISGQGNEQFF.

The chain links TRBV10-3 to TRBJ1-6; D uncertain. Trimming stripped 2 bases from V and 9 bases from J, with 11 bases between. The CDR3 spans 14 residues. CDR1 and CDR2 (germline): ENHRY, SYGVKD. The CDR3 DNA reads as TGTGCCATCAGTGAGAACCCCTCTAGTTCACCCCTCCACTTT. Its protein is CAISENPSSSPLHF.

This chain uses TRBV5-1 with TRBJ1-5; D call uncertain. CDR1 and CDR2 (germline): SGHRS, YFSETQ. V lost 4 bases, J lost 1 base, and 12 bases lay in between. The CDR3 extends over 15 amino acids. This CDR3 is CASSAGGRSNQPQHF. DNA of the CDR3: TGCGCCAGCAGCGCGGGAGGGAGGAGCAATCAGCCCCAGCATTTT.

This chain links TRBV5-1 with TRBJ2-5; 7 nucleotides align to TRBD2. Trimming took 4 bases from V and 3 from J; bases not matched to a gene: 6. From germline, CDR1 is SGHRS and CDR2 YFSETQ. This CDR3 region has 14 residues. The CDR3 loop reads CASSHGAGEETQYF. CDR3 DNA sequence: TGCGCCAGCAGCCACGGTGCGGGAGAAGAGACCCAGTACTTC. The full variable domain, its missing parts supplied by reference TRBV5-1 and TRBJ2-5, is KAGVTQTPRYLIKTRGQQVTLSCSPISGHRSVSWYQQTPGQGLQFLFEYFSETQRNKGNFPGRFSGRQFSNSRSEMNVSTLELGDSALYLCASSHGAGEETQYFGPGTRLLVL.

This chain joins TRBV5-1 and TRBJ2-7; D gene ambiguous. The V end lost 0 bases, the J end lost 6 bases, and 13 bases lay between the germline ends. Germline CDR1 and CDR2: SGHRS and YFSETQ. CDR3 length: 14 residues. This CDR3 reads CASSLGHINPEQYF. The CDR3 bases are TGCGCCAGCAGCTTGGGACATATAAACCCCGAGCAGTACTTC.

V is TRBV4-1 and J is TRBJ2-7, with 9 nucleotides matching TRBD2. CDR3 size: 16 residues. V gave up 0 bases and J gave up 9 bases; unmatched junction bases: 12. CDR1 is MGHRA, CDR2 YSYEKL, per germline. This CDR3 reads CASSQEWSGGLRGQYF. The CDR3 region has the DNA TGCGCCAGCAGCCAAGAGTGGAGCGGGGGGCTGCGCGGGCAGTACTTC.

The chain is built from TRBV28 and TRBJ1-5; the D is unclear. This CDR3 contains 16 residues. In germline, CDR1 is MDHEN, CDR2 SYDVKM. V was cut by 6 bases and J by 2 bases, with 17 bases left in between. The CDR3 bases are TGTGCCAGCAGCCCTCCGGGAGGGAGGGGCAATCAGCCCCAGCATTTT. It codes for CASSPPGGRGNQPQHF.

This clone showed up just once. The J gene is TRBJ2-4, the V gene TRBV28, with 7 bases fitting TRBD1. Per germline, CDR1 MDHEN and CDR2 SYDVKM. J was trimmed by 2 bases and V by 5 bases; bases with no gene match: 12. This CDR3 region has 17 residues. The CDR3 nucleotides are TGTGCCAGCAGTCCCTGGAGGCAGGGGGTAACCAAAAACATTCAGTACTTC. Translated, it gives CASSPWRQGVTKNIQYF.

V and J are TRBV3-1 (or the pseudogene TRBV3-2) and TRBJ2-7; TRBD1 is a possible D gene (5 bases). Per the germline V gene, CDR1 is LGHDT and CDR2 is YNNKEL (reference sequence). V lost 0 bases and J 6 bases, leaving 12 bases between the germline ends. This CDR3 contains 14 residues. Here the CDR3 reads CASSQDNQGREQYF. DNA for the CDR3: TGTGCCAGCAGCCAAGATAACCAGGGCCGCGAGCAGTACTTC.

CDR3 sequence reads: CASSRRGVGVSPLHF. The CDR3 nucleotides read TGTGCCAGCTCCCGCAGGGGGGTTGGTGTTTCACCCCTCCACTTT. The chain joins TRBV28 to TRBJ1-6, with 7 bases aligning to TRBD1. Looked up from germline, CDR1 is MDHEN and CDR2 is SYDVKM. The J segment lost 9 bases and the V segment lost 8 bases, leaving 13 bases of the junction unmatched. The CDR3 runs 15 residues.

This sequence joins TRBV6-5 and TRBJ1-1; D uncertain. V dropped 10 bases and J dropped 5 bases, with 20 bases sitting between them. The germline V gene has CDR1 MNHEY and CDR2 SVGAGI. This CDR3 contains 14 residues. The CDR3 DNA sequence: TGTGCCACCTCCCCGCGGGTAAAGGGTACTGAAGCTTTCTTT. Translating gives CATSPRVKGTEAFF.

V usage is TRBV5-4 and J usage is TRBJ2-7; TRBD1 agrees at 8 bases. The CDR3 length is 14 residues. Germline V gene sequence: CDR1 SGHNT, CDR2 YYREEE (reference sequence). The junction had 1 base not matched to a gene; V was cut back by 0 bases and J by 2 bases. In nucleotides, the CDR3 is TGTGCCAGCAGCTTGGCAGGGGGCACCTACGAGCAGTACTTC. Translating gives CASSLAGGTYEQYF.

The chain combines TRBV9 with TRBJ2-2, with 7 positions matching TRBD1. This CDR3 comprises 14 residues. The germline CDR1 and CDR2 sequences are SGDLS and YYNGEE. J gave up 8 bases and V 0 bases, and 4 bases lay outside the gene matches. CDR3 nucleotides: TGTGCCAGCAGCGTAGTAGGGGGCAAGGGGGAGCTGTTTTTT. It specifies CASSVVGGKGELFF.

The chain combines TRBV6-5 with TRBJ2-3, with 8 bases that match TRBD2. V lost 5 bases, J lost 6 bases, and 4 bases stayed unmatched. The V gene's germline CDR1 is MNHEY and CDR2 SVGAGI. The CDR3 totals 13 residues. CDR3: CASSPGLGDTQYF. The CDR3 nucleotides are TGTGCCAGCAGTCCGGGACTAGGGGATACGCAGTATTTT.

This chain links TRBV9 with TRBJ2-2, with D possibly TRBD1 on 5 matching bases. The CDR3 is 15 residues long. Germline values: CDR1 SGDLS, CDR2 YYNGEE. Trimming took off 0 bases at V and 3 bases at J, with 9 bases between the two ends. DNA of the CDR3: TGTGCCAGCAGCGTAGCAGGGTTACACACCGGGGAGCTGTTTTTT. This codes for CASSVAGLHTGELFF.

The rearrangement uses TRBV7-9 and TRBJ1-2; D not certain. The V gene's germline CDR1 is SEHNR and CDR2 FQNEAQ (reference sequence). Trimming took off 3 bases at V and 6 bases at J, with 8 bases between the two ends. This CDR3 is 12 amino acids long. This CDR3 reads CASSFSADGYTF. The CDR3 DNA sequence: TGTGCCAGCAGCTTCTCAGCGGATGGCTACACCTTC.

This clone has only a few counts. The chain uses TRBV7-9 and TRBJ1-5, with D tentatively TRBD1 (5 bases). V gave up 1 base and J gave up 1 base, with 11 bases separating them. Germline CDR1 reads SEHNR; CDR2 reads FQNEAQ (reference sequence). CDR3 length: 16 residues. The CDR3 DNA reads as TGTGCCAGCAGCTTAGACGGGGGACGCAGCAATCAGCCCCAGCATTTT. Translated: CASSLDGGRSNQPQHF.